These T cell receptor beta chains were read from a single sample in a study of cytomegalovirus exposure and HLA in healthy donors. Assay: immunoSEQ multiplex PCR; the TCRdb copy retains only in-frame clones and omits some. The data hold about 150,000 clones, with 75% observed a single time. The specimen was PBMCs. The receptor source for this set is a man younger than 40 in good health and CMV-seronegative. CDR3s include the opening cysteine and the closing phenylalanine or tryptophan. Each record gives: J gene, V gene, CDR3 protein.

TRBJ1-2,TRBV27,CASRDRWEYGYTF
TRBJ2-4,TRBV7-9,CASSLDSGENIQYF
TRBJ2-5,TRBV5-4,CAAEGQETQYF
TRBJ2-7,TRBV9,CASSGGLADPPGEQYF
TRBJ2-6,TRBV7-9,CASRLAGANGLTF
TRBJ2-5,TRBV19,CASSINGGETQYF
TRBJ1-5,TRBV6-1,CASSEVQAYQPQHF
TRBJ1-1,TRBV5-6,CASNTGRREAFF
TRBJ2-3,TRBV12-5,CASGLGFRDTQYF
TRBJ1-5,TRBV12-2,CASRLARFGYQPQHF
TRBJ2-7,TRBV18,CASSGGFYEQYF
TRBJ2-2,TRBV7-8,CASNLAGGPVTGELFF
TRBJ1-1,TRBV6-6,CASSSNKNTEAFF
TRBJ2-3,TRBV28,CASSYPVGTGDTQYF
TRBJ2-2,TRBV27,CASTPYKGSTGELFF
TRBJ2-5,TRBV5-4,CASSLEAATEETQYF
TRBJ1-3,TRBV5-6,CASSLGTVRSGNTIYF
TRBJ2-5,TRBV10-2,CASARGAETQYF
TRBJ2-7,TRBV5-1,CATTPFGPGQGSEQYF
TRBJ1-2,TRBV6-1,CASSFYTTGDYGYTF
TRBJ1-2,TRBV7-3,CASSAGQSYGYTF
TRBJ2-7,TRBV19,CASRRGQGEYEQYF
TRBJ2-1,TRBV5-1,CASSFNNEQFF
TRBJ1-4,TRBV7-9,CASRVDRGREKLFF
TRBJ2-7,TRBV25-1,CASSELAGGGDEQYF
TRBJ1-1,TRBV19,CASSISTGGTEAFF
TRBJ2-7,TRBV5-1,CASSSVDPEEEQYF
TRBJ1-2,TRBV10-3,CAISGGAVANYGYTF
TRBJ2-2,TRBV18,CASSPEGQGSNTGELFF
TRBJ1-2,TRBV9,CASSVDPDSQYTF
TRBJ2-2,TRBV7-8,CASSFRAGTVNTGELFF
TRBJ2-1,TRBV27,CASITSWGQGDNEQFF
TRBJ1-6,TRBV7-2,CASSFDPPGGGGNSPLHF
TRBJ2-2,TRBV28,CASRGSSAGELFF
TRBJ1-1,TRBV6-5,CASKQGPLNTEAFF
TRBJ1-1,TRBV19,CASRLGQERPNTEAFF
-,TRBV18,CASSPPLSQGENEQYF
TRBJ2-7,TRBV4-1,CASSQGTGIASYEQYF
TRBJ1-2,TRBV21-1,CASSRSTGANYGYTF
TRBJ1-1,TRBV7-2,CASSLGTVNTEAFF
TRBJ1-2,TRBV19,CASRGPGQGTIGYTF
TRBJ2-5,TRBV10-3,CAISVQGGRGETQYF